The T cell receptor beta chain under discussion was sequenced for a study of blood T cell repertoires in COVID-19. At the level of the study: COVID-19 samples collected from the United States, Italy and Spain covered acute and convalescent phases. Nucleic acid was either cDNA or gDNA, and it came from T cells, B-cell-depleted T cells, or PBMCs.

Authors' analysis steps: Reference gene primers were amplified, and this amplification served to estimate nucleated cell counts. TCRdb's table, derived via immunoSEQ multiplex PCR, lists solely in-frame clones and lacks some. V and J calls plus clone size are reproduced from that table; the DNA served to infer D and trimming. The table includes 250,000 to 300,000 clones, around 83% detected once. Germline-derived CDR1 and CDR2 are SGHNT and YENEEA. The CDR3 is 15 amino acids. Trimming pared 3 bases from V and 6 bases from J, leaving 15 bases between. The TCR sequence derives from a man between 18 and 29 years old with active or convalescent COVID-19. The sample comprised peripheral blood. The rearrangement uses TRBV11-3 and TRBJ2-1, with D possibly being TRBD2 (5 bases). CDR3 coding DNA: TGTGCCAGCAGCTTTAGCGCGACCGGGGTCAATGAGCAGTTCTTC. It is translated as CASSFSATGVNEQFF.